The 19 T cell receptor beta chains presented below share a single source sample, sequenced in a study of T cells in Graves' hyperthyroidism and ophthalmopathy. Researchers took RNA transcripts and amplified the TCR beta CDR3 regions from them. The HTBI primer set drove a first-round RT-PCR of the TCR CDR3. One entry per CDR3 protein, called by TCRdb with MiXCR from the multiplex PCR reads. The table records roughly 180,000 distinct CDR3 sequences, 9.4% of them present only once. The sample was blood. Receptors originate from a woman aged 18-29 years with Graves' hyperthyroidism that later progressed to Graves' ophthalmopathy.

In the case of this clonotype: Possible read error: a much larger clone is one base away. The V gene is TRBV5-8, the J gene TRBJ2-3; 9 bases agree with TRBD2. In germline, CDR1 is SGHTS, CDR2 YDEGEE. V lost 0 bases to trimming and J lost 2 bases; unmatched junction nucleotides: 10. The CDR3 is 18 residues long. CDR3 DNA sequence: TGTGCCAGCAGCTTGGTTCCAGCGGGGGGATTATTCACAGATACGCAGTATTTT. Protein product: CASSLVPAGGLFTDTQYF.

Ten or more counts support this clonotype. The rearrangement links TRBV11-2 to TRBJ1-6, with 8 bases identical to TRBD1. Germline V lookup: CDR1 SGHAT, CDR2 FQNNGV. This CDR3 has 15 amino acids. Trimming cost V 5 bases and J 10 bases; bases outside gene matches: 10. The CDR3 sequence is CASSTPQGVGSPLHF. The CDR3 DNA follows: TGTGCCAGCAGCACCCCACAGGGGGTCGGCTCACCCCTCCACTTT.

This clonotype has only a few counts. The J gene is TRBJ2-1, the V gene TRBV6-1; 10 bases are a match to TRBD2. V gave up 7 bases and J gave up 7 bases; unmatched junction bases: 7. This CDR3 has 14 residues. Germline V lookup: CDR1 MNHNS, CDR2 SASEGT. The CDR3: CASNQRGGQNEQFF. CDR3 sequence (DNA): TGTGCCAGCAACCAGCGGGGGGGCCAGAATGAGCAGTTCTTC.

V is TRBV14 and J is TRBJ2-3, with D hard to call. This CDR3 comprises 13 residues. Germline values: CDR1 SGHDN, CDR2 FVKESK. V was trimmed by 4 bases and J by 4 bases, leaving 9 bases between them. The CDR3 sequence is CASSPSLPDTQYF. CDR3 sequence (DNA): TGTGCCAGCAGCCCAAGCCTACCAGATACGCAGTATTTT.

There are many counts of this clonotype. The V and J genes are TRBV7-2 and TRBJ1-4, with TRBD1 matching 7 bases. Germline V CDR1 and CDR2: SGHTA, FQGNSA. The CDR3 contains 15 residues. V was pared by 5 bases and J by 8 bases, with 11 bases of the junction left unmatched. The CDR3 nucleotides read TGTGCCAGCAGCCGGCGACAGGGTCCGGGGGAAAAACTGTTTTTT. This encodes CASSRRQGPGEKLFF.

The V call is TRBV30, the J call TRBJ1-6; no reliable D call. Trimming shortened V by 5 bases and J by 0 bases, and 8 bases separated the two germline ends. Germline CDR1 GTSNPN, CDR2 SVGIG (reference sequence). The CDR3 contains 14 residues. Here the CDR3 reads CAWSLSSYNSPLHF. The CDR3, as DNA: TGTGCCTGGTCTCTTAGCTCCTATAATTCACCCCTCCACTTT.

This clonotype was recorded a few times. The rearrangement links TRBV20-1 to TRBJ1-6; D gene ambiguous. Germline V gene sequence: CDR1 DFQATT, CDR2 SNEGSKA (reference sequence). CDR3 length equals 16 residues. V lost 6 bases, J lost 0 bases, and 15 bases lay in between. The CDR3 spells CSARMASSSYNSPLHF. CDR3 bases: TGCAGTGCCCGGATGGCTTCGAGCTCCTATAATTCACCCCTCCACTTT.

This clonotype was counted many times. The genes are TRBV20-1 and TRBJ2-3, with D tentatively TRBD2 (5 bases). Germline-derived CDR1 and CDR2 are DFQATT and SNEGSKA (reference sequence). Trimming removed 4 bases from V and 3 bases from J, with 20 bases in between. The CDR3 spans 16 residues. CDR3 nucleotide sequence: TGCAGTGCTACGGACCGGACTCGGGAATTAACAGATACGCAGTATTTT. Its protein product is CSATDRTRELTDTQYF.

This clonotype was recorded at least ten times. The chain combines TRBV5-6 with TRBJ1-1; 7 bases fit TRBD1. The length of the CDR3 is 12 residues. Trimming removed 4 bases from V and 10 bases from J; junction bases left unmatched: 7. From germline, CDR1 is SGHDT and CDR2 YYEEEE. The DNA for the CDR3 is TGTGCCAGCAGCGCCAGGGGGGACAGAGCTTTCTTT. It codes for CASSARGDRAFF.

This clonotype was seen ten or more times. This rearrangement joins TRBV29-1 to TRBJ1-2; D may be TRBD1 (5 bases). The CDR3 totals 12 residues. From germline, CDR1 is SQVTM and CDR2 ANQGSEA. Trimming shortened V by 2 bases and J by 4 bases, and 8 bases separated the two germline ends. CDR3 residues: CSVEQGGYGYTF. DNA for the CDR3: TGCAGCGTTGAACAGGGTGGCTATGGCTACACCTTC.

A few counts support this clonotype. This could be a read error, since a much larger clone is one nucleotide away. The V call is TRBV11-2, the J call TRBJ2-7; 14 nucleotides line up with TRBD2. Germline V gene data show CDR1 as SGHAT and CDR2 as FQNNGV. The CDR3 is 16 amino acids. V gave up 5 bases and J gave up 7 bases; unmatched junction bases: 10. The CDR3 loop reads CASSRGLAGAGNEQYF. The CDR3 nucleotides are TGTGCCAGCAGCAGGGGACTAGCGGGAGCCGGTAATGAGCAGTACTTC.

This clonotype was seen many times. The V gene is TRBV29-1, the J gene TRBJ2-1, with 7 positions matching TRBD2. Germline CDR1 is SQVTM and CDR2 is ANQGSEA. The CDR3 covers 14 residues. Trimming at V came to 0 bases and at J to 7 bases, leaving 6 bases not matched to a gene. CDR3 region: CSVEDWGGRNEQFF. Here the CDR3 DNA reads TGCAGCGTTGAAGATTGGGGGGGACGAAATGAGCAGTTCTTC.

This clonotype has a handful of counts. The rearrangement links TRBV4-1 to TRBJ2-3, with D hard to call. The germline V and J ends were trimmed by 0 bases and 0 bases, with 13 bases remaining between them. The CDR3 length is 17 residues. Per the germline V gene, CDR1 is MGHRA and CDR2 is YSYEKL. CDR3 region: CASSQEPTRRSTDTQYF. In DNA form, the CDR3 reads TGCGCCAGCAGCCAAGAACCGACGCGGCGGAGCACAGATACGCAGTATTTT.

This sequence joins TRBV10-2 and TRBJ1-3; D may be TRBD1 (5 bases). Trimming pared 2 bases from V and 0 bases from J, leaving 8 bases between. This CDR3 has 15 residues. Germline V gene lookup returns CDR1 WSHSY and CDR2 SAAADI. CDR3 protein: CASSEGTDSGNTIYF. The CDR3 nucleotides are TGCGCCAGCAGTGAGGGGACTGACTCTGGAAACACCATATATTTT.

This clonotype was recorded at least ten times. The chain links TRBV20-1 to TRBJ2-7, with D perhaps TRBD1 (7 bases). Looked up from germline, CDR1 is DFQATT and CDR2 is SNEGSKA (reference sequence). The CDR3 loop spans 14 amino acids. Trimming stripped 6 bases from V and 2 bases from J, with 17 bases between. The CDR3 spells CSAEGTEETYEQYF. The CDR3 DNA sequence: TGCAGTGCGGAGGGGACAGAGGAGACCTACGAGCAGTACTTC.

The genes are TRBV6-1 and TRBJ1-2; D gene unclear. The CDR3 is made up of 13 amino acids. Germline CDR1 reads MNHNS; CDR2 reads SASEGT. The ends were cut back, 5 bases at V and 3 bases at J, with 10 bases in the middle. The CDR3 coding sequence is TGTGCCAGCAGTAGAGGCAGCTACTATGGCTACACCTTC. Protein: CASSRGSYYGYTF.

A few counts support this clonotype. The rearrangement joins TRBV6-1 to TRBJ2-7; 7 bases line up with TRBD1. V dropped 5 bases and J dropped 0; count of bases not matched to a gene: 4. Germline V gene sequence: CDR1 MNHNS, CDR2 SASEGT. CDR3 length equals 14 residues. This CDR3 reads CASSKTGSSYEQYF. Written as DNA, the CDR3 is TGTGCCAGCAGTAAGACAGGGAGCTCCTACGAGCAGTACTTC.

A word on this clonotype: A junction boundary mismatches the germline segment, possibly from a read error. This chain uses TRBV4-1 with TRBJ2-4, with TRBD1 as a possible D gene (5 bases). Germline assignment: CDR1 MGHRA and CDR2 YSYEKL. The CDR3 is 13 residues long. The CDR3 DNA is TGCGCCAACAGCCAGGGATCCAAAAACATTCAGTACTTC. Protein product: CANSQGSKNIQYF.

V and J are TRBV6-2 or TRBV6-3 and TRBJ2-1; 8 bases map to TRBD2. This CDR3 spans 17 amino acids. Germline-derived CDR1 and CDR2 are MNHEY and SVGEGT. J gave up 4 bases and V 6 bases, and 14 bases lay outside the gene matches. The CDR3 bases are TGTGCCAGCAGGAAGGGGTTGGTCACTAGCGGATACAATGAGCAGTTCTTC. Translating it yields CASRKGLVTSGYNEQFF.